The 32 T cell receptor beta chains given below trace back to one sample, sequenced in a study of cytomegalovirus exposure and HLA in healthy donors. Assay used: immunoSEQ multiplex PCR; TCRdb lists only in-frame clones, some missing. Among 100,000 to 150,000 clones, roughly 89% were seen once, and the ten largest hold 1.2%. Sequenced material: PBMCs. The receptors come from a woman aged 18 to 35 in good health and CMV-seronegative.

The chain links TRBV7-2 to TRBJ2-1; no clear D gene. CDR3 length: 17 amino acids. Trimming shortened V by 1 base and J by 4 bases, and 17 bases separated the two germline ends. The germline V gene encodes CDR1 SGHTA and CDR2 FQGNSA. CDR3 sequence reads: CASSLVTTGSFYNEQFF. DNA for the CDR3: TGTGCCAGCAGCTTAGTGACGACTGGAAGCTTTTACAATGAGCAGTTCTTC.

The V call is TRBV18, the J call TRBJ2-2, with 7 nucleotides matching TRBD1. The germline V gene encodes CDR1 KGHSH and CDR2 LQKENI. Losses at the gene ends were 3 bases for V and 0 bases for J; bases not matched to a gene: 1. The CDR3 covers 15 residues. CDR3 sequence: CASSPGQSNTGELFF. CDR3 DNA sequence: TGTGCCAGCTCACCGGGACAGTCGAACACCGGGGAGCTGTTTTTT.

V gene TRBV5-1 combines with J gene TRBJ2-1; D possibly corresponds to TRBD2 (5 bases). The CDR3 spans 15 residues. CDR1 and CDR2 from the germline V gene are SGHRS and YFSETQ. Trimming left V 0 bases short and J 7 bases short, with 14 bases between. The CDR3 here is CASSLAGVVGNEQFF. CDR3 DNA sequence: TGCGCCAGCAGCTTGGCCGGGGTAGTTGGGAATGAGCAGTTCTTC.

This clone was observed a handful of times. The DNA of the CDR3 is TGTGCCAGCAGCGTAGTGAGCGGGGACAATGAGCAGTTCTTC. As protein: CASSVVSGDNEQFF. This chain links TRBV9 with TRBJ2-1, with TRBD2 identical over 7 bases. V dropped 0 bases and J dropped 5; count of bases not matched to a gene: 2. Germline V gives CDR1 SGDLS, CDR2 YYNGEE. The CDR3 covers 14 residues.

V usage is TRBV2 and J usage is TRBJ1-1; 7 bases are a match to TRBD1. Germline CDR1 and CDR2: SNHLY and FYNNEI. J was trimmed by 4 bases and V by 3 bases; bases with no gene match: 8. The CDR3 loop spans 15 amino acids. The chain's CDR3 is CASSEDSGGSTEAFF. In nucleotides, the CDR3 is TGTGCCAGCAGTGAGGATTCAGGGGGAAGCACTGAAGCTTTCTTT.

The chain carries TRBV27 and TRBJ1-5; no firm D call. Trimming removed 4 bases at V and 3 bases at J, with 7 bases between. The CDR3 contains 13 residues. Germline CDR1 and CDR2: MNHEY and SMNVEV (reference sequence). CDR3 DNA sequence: TGTGCCAGCAGTTACCGGGACAATCAGCCCCAGCATTTT. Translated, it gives CASSYRDNQPQHF.

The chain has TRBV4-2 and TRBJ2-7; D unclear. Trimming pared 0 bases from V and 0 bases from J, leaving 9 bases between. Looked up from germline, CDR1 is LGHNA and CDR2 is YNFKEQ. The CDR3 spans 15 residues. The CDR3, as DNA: TGTGCCAGCAGCCAAGATCCATCCAGCTCCTACGAGCAGTACTTC. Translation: CASSQDPSSSYEQYF.

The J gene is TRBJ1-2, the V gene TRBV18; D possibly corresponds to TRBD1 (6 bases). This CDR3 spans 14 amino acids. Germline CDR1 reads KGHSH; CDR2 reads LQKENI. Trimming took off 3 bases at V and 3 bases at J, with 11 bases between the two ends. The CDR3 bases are TGTGCCAGCTCACCCCGACAGGCCCACTATGGCTACACCTTC. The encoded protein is CASSPRQAHYGYTF.

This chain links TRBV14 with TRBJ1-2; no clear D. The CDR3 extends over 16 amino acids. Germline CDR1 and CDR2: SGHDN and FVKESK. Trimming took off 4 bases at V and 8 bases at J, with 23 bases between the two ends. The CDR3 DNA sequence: TGTGCCAGCAGCCCCCTCTTCCCCGGGGAAATCGGAGGCTACACCTTC. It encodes CASSPLFPGEIGGYTF.

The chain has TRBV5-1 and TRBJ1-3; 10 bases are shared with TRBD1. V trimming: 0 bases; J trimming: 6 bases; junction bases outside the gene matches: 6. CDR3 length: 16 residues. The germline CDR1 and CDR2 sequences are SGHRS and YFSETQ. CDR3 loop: CASSLADRGIQNTIYF. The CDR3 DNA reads TGCGCCAGCAGCTTGGCGGACAGGGGGATACAAAACACCATATATTTT.

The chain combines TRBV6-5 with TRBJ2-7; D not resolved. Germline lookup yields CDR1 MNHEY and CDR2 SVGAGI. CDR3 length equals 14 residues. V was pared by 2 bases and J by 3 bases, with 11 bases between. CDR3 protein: CASSYDRWSYEQYF. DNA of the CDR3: TGTGCCAGCAGTTACGACCGGTGGAGCTACGAGCAGTACTTC.

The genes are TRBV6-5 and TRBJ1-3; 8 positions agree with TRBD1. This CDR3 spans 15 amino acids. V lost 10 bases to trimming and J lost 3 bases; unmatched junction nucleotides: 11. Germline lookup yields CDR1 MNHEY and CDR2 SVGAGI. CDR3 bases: TGTGCCACCCGGGACAGGTCCAGGGGTGGAAACACCATATATTTT. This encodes CATRDRSRGGNTIYF.

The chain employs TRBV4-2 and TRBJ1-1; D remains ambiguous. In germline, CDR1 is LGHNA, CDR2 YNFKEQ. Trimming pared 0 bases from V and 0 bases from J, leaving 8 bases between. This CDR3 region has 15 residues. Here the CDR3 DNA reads TGTGCCAGCAGCCAAGATCTCGGTTTGAACACTGAAGCTTTCTTT. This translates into CASSQDLGLNTEAFF.

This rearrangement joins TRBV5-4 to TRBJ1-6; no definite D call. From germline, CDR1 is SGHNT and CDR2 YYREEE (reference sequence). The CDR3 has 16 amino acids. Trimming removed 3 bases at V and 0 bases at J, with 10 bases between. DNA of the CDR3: TGTGCCAGCAGCTCATACGCCAGCTCCTATAATTCACCCCTCCACTTT. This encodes CASSSYASSYNSPLHF.

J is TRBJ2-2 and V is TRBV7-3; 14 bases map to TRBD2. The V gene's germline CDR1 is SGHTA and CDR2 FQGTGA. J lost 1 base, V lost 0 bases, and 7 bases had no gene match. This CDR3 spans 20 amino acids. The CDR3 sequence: CASSLTRTSGGPGNTGELFF. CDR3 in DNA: TGTGCCAGCAGCTTAACCCGGACTAGCGGGGGGCCGGGGAACACCGGGGAGCTGTTTTTT.

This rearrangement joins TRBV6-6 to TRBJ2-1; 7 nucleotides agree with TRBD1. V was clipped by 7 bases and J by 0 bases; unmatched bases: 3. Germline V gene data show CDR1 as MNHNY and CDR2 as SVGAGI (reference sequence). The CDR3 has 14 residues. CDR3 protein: CASTRDSSYNEQFF. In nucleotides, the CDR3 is TGTGCCAGCACCCGGGACAGCTCCTACAATGAGCAGTTCTTC.

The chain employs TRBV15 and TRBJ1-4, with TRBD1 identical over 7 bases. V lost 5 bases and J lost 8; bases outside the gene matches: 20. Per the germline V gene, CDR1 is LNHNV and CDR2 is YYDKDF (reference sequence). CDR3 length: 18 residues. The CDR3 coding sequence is TGTGCCACCAGCGAAGCCGGGACAGTCCCCCCGGCAGCCGAAAAACTGTTTTTT. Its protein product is CATSEAGTVPPAAEKLFF.

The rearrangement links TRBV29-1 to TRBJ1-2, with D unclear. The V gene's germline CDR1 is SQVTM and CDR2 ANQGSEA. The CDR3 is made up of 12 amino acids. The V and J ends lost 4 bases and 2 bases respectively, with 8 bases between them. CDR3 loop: CSVGGLNYGYTF. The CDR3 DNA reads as TGCAGCGTTGGAGGTCTGAACTATGGCTACACCTTC.

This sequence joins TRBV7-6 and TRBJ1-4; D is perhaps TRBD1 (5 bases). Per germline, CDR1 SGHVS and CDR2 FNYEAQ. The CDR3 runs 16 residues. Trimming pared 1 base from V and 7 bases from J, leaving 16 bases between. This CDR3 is CASSLVSSGAREKLFF. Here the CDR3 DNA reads TGTGCCAGCAGCTTAGTTTCGAGTGGGGCGCGTGAAAAACTGTTTTTT.

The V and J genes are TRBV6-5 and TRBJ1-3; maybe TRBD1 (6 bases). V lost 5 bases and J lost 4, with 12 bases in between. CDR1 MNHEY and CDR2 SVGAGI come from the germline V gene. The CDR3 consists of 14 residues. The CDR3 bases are TGTGCCAGCAGTCAACAGGGTTCCGGAAACACCATATATTTT. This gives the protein CASSQQGSGNTIYF.

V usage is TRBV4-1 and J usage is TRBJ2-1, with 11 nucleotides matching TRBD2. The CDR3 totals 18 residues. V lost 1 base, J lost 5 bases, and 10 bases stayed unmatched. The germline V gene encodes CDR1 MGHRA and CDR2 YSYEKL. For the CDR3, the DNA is TGCGCCAGCAGCCAAGGGGTAGCGGGGGGGCCTTTGGACAATGAGCAGTTCTTC. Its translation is CASSQGVAGGPLDNEQFF.

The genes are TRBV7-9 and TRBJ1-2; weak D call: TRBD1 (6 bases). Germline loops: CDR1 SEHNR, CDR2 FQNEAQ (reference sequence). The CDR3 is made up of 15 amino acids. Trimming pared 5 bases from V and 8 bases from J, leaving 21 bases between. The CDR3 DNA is TGTGCCAGCAGCCACGTAGACCCAGGGGATGGGGGCTACACCTTC. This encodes CASSHVDPGDGGYTF.

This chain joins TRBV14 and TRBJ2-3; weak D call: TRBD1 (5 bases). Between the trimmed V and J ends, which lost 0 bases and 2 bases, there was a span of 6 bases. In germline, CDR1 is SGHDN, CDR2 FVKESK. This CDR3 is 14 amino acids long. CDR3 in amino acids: CASSQEQDTDTQYF. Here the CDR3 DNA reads TGTGCCAGCAGCCAAGAACAGGACACAGATACGCAGTATTTT.

The CDR3 region is CASSGTGTPYEQYF. CDR3 sequence (DNA): TGTGCCAGCAGCGGAACCGGGACACCCTACGAGCAGTACTTC. The chain is built from TRBV5-5 and TRBJ2-7; a possible D gene is TRBD1 (6 bases). Germline lookup yields CDR1 SGHKS and CDR2 YYEKEE (reference sequence). The CDR3 spans 14 residues. V was trimmed by 4 bases and J by 2 bases, leaving 13 bases between them. Full variable domain (missing parts from reference TRBV5-5 and TRBJ2-7): DAGVTQSPTHLIKTRGQQVTLRCSPISGHKSVSWYQQVLGQGPQFIFQYYEKEERGRGNFPDRFSARQFPNYSSELNVNALLLGDSALYLCASSGTGTPYEQYFGPGTRLTVT.

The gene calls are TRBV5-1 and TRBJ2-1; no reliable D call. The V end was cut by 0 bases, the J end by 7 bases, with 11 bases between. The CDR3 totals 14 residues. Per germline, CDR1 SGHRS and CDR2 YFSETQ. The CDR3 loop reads CASSLVERWNEQFF. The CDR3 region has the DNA TGCGCCAGCAGCTTGGTGGAGAGGTGGAATGAGCAGTTCTTC.

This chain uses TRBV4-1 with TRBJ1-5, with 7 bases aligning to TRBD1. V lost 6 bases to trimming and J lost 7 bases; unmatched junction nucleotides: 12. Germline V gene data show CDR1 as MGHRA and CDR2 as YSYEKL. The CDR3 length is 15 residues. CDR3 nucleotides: TGCGCCAGCAGTCGAGCCGGGACAGAAAAACAGCCCCAGCATTTT. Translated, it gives CASSRAGTEKQPQHF.

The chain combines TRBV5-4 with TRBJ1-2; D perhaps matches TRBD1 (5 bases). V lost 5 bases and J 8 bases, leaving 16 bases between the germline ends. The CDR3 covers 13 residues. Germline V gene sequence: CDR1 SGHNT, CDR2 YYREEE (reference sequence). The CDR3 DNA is TGTGCCAGCAGACGACAGCTTAGTCGGGGCTACACCTTC. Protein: CASRRQLSRGYTF.

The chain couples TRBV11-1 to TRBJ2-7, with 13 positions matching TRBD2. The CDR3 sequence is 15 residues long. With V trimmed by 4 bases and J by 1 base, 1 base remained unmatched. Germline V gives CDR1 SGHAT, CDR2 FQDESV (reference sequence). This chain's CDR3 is CASSWTSGGSYEQYF. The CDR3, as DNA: TGTGCCAGCAGCTGGACTAGCGGGGGATCCTACGAGCAGTACTTC.

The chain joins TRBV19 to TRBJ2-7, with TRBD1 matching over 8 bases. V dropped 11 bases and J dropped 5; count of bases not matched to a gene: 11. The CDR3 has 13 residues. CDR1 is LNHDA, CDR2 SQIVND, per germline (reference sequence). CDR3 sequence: CALDRGLGDEQYF. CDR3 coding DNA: TGTGCCCTAGACAGGGGACTCGGGGACGAGCAGTACTTC. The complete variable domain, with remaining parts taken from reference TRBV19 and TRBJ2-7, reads DGGITQSPKYLFRKEGQNVTLSCEQNLNHDAMYWYRQDPGQGLRLIYYSQIVNDFQKGDIAEGYSVSREKKESFPLTVTSAQKNPTAFYLCALDRGLGDEQYFGPGTRLTVT.

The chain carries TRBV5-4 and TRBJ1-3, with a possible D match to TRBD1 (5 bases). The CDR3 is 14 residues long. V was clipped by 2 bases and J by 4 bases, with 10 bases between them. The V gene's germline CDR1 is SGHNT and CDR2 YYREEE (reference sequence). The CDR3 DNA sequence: TGTGCCAGCAGCTTTAAGGGGTCCGGAAACACCATATATTTT. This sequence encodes CASSFKGSGNTIYF.

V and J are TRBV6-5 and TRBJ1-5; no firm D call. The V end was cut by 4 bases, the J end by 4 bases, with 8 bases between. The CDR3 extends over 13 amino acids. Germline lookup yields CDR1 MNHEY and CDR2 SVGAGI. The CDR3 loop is CASSSGRNQPQHF. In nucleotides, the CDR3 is TGTGCCAGCAGTTCAGGAAGAAATCAGCCCCAGCATTTT.

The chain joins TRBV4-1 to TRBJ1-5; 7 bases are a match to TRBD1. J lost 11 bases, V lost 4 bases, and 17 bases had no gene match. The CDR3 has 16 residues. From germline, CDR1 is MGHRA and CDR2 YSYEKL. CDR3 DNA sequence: TGCGCCAGCAGCCCAACAGGGGAGGAAGGAAAACCAGCCCAGCATTTT. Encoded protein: CASSPTGEEGKPAQHF.